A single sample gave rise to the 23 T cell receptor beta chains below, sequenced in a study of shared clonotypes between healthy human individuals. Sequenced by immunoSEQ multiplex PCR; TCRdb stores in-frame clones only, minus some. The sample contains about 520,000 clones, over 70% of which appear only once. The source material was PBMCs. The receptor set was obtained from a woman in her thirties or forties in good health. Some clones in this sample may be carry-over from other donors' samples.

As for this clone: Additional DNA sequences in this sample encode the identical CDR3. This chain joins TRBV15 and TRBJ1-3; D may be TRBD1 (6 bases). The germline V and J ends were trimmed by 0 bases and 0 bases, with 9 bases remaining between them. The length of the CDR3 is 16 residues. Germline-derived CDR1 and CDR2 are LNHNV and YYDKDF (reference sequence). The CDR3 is CATSRDRGPSGNTIYF. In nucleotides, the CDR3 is TGTGCCACCAGCAGAGACAGGGGCCCCTCTGGAAACACCATATATTTT.

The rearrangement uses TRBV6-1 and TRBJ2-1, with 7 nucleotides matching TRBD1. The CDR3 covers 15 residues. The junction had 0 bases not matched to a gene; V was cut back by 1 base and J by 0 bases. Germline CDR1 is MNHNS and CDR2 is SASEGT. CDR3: CASSEDRGSYNEQFF. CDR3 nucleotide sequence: TGTGCCAGCAGTGAAGACAGGGGCTCCTACAATGAGCAGTTCTTC.

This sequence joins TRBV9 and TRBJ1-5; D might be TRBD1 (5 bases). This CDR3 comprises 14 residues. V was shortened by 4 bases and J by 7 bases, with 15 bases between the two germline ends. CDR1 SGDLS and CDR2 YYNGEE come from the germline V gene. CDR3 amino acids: CASSSSGGVQPQHF. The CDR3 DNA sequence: TGTGCCAGCAGCTCCAGTGGGGGGGTCCAGCCCCAGCATTTT.

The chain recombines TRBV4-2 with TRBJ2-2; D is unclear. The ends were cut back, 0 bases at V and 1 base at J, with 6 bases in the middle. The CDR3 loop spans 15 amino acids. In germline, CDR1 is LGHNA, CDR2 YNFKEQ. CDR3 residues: CASSQDLGNTGELFF. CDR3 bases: TGTGCCAGCAGCCAAGATCTCGGGAACACCGGGGAGCTGTTTTTT.

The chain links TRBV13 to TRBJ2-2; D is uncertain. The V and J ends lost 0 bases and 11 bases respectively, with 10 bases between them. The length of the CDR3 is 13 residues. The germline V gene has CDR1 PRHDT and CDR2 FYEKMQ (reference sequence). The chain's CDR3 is CASSLGQGFELFF. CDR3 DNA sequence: TGTGCCAGCAGCTTAGGACAAGGGTTCGAGCTGTTTTTT.

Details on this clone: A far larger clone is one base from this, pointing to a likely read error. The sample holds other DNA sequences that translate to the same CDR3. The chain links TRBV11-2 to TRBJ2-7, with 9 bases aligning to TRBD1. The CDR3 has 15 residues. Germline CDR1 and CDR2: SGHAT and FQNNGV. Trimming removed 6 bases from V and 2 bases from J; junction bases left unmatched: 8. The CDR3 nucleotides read TGTGCCAGCAGTCGCGGACAGGGGATGCCCTACGAGCAGTACTTC. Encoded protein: CASSRGQGMPYEQYF.

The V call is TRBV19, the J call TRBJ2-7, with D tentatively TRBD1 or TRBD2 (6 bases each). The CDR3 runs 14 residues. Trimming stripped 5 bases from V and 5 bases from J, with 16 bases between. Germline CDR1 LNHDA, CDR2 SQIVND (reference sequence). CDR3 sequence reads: CASSPGEGGDEQYF. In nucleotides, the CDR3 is TGTGCCAGTAGTCCAGGTGAGGGGGGTGACGAGCAGTACTTC.

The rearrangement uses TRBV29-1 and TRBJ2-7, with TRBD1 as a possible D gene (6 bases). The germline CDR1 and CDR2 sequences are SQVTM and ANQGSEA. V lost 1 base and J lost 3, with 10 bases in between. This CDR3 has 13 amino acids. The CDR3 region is CSVEGPGDYEQYF. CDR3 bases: TGCAGCGTTGAAGGGCCAGGGGACTACGAGCAGTACTTC.

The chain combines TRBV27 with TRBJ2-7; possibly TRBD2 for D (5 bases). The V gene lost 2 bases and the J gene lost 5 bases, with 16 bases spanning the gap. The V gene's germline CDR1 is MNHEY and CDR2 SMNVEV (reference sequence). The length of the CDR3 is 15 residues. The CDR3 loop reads CASSLRGLFYNEQYF. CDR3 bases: TGTGCCAGCAGTTTACGCGGGTTATTTTATAACGAGCAGTACTTC.

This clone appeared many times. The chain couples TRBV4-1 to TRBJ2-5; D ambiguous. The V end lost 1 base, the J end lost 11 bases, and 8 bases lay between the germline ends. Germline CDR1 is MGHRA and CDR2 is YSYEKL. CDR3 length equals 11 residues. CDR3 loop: CASSQGNEQYF. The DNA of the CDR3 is TGCGCCAGCAGCCAAGGGAATGAGCAGTACTTC.

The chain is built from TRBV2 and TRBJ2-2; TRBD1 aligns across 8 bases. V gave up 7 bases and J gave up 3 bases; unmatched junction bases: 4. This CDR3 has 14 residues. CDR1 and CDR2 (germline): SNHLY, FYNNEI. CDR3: CASIGQGHTGELFF. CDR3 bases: TGTGCCAGCATTGGACAGGGCCACACCGGGGAGCTGTTTTTT.

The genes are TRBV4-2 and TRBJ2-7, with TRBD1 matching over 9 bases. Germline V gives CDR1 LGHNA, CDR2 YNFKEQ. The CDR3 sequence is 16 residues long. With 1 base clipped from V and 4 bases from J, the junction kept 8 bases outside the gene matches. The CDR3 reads CASSQAPGQGTYEQYF. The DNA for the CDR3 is TGTGCCAGCAGCCAAGCACCGGGACAGGGAACTTACGAGCAGTACTTC.

The CDR3 loop reads CASSSYSTDTQYF. The CDR3 DNA is TGTGCCAGCAGTTCCTATAGCACAGATACGCAGTATTTT. V gene TRBV6-5 combines with J gene TRBJ2-3, with no clear D. CDR3 length: 13 amino acids. V lost 4 bases and J lost 0, with 5 bases in between. CDR1 is MNHEY, CDR2 SVGAGI, per germline.

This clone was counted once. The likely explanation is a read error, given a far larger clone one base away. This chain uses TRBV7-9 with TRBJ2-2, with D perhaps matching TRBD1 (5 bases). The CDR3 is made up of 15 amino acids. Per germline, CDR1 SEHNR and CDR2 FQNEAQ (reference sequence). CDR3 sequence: CSSSFGATNTGELFF. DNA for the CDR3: TGTTCCAGCAGCTTTGGGGCAACGAACACCGGGGAGCTGTTTTTT.

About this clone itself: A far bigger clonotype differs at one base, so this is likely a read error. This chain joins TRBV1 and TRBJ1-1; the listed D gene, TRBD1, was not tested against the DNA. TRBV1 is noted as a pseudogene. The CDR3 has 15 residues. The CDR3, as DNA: TGCACCAGCAGCCAAGAAGACAGTGAGAACACTGAAGCTTTCTTT. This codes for CTSSQEDSENTEAFF.

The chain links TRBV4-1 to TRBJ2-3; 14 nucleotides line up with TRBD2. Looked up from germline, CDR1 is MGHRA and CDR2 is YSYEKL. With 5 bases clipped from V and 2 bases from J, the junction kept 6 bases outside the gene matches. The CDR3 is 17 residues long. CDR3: CASSKLGLAGATDTQYF. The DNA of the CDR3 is TGCGCCAGCAGCAAATTGGGACTAGCGGGGGCCACAGATACGCAGTATTTT.

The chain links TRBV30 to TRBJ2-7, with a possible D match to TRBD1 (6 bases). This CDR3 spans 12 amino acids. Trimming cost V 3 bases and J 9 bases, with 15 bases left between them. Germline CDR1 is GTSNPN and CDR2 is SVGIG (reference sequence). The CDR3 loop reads CAWRQGRSSQYF. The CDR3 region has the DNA TGTGCCTGGAGGCAGGGGCGGTCCTCGCAGTACTTC.

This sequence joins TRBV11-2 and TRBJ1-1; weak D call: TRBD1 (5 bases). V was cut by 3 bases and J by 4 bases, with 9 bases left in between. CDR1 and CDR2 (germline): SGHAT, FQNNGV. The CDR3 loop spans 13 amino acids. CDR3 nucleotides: TGTGCCAGCAGCTTGGGGGGATTCACTGAAGCTTTCTTT. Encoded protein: CASSLGGFTEAFF.

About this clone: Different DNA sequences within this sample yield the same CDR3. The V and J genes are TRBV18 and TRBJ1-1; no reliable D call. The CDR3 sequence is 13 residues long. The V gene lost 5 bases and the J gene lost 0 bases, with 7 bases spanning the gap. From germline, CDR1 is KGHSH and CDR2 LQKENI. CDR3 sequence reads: CASSLELNTEAFF. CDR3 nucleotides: TGTGCCAGCTCATTAGAGCTGAACACTGAAGCTTTCTTT.

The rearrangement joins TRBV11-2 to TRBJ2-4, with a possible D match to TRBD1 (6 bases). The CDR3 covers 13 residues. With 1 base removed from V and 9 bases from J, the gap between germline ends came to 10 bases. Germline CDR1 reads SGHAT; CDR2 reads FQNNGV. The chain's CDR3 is CASSLARGGIQYF. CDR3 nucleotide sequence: TGTGCCAGCAGCTTAGCTAGAGGGGGCATTCAGTACTTC.

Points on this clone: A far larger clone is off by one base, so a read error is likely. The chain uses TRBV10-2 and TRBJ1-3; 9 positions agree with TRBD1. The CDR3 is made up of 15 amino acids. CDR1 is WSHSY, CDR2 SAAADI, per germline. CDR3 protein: CSSSDRGNSGNTIYF. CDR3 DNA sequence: TGCTCCAGCAGTGACAGGGGGAACTCTGGAAACACCATATATTTT.

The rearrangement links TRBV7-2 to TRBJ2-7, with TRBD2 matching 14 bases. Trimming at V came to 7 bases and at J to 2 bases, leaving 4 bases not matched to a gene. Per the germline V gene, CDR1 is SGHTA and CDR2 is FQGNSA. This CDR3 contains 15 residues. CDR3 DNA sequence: TGTGCCAGCAAGTCGGGACTAGCGGGAGCCTACGAGCAGTACTTC. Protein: CASKSGLAGAYEQYF.

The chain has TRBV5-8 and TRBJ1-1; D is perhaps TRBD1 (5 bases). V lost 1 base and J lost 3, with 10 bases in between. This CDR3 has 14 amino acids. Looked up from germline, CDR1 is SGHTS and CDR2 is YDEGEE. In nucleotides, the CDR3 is TGTGCCAGCAGCTTGTCCGGGGGGTACACTGAAGCTTTCTTT. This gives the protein CASSLSGGYTEAFF.